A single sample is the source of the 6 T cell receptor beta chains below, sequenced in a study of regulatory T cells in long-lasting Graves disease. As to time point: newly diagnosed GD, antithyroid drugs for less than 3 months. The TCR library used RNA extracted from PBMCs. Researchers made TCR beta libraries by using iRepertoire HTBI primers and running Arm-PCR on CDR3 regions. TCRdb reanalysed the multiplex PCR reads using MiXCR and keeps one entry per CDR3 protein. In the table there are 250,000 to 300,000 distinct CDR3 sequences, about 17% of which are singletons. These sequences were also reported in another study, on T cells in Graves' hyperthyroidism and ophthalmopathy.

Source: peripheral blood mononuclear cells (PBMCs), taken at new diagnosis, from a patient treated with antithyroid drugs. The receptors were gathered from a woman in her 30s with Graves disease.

The CDR3 DNA follows: TGTGCCAGCAGTTTCCGGGGGCAGACCTATGGCTACACCTTC. This translates into CASSFRGQTYGYTF. V is TRBV27 and J is TRBJ1-2; the D gene is possibly TRBD1 (6 bases). Germline V gene sequence: CDR1 MNHEY, CDR2 SMNVEV (reference sequence). V lost 3 bases and J lost 4, with 12 bases in between. CDR3 length equals 14 residues.

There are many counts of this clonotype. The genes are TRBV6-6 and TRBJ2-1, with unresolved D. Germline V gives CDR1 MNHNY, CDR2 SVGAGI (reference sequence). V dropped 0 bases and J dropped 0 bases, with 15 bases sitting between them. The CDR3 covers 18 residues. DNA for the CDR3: TGTGCCAGCAGTTACTCGATGCCCCCGGTGAGCTCCTACAATGAGCAGTTCTTC. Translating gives CASSYSMPPVSSYNEQFF.

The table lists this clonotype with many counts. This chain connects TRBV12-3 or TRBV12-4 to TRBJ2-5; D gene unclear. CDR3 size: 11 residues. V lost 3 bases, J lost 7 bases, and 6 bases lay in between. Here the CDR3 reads CASSLDGTQYF. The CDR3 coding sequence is TGTGCCAGCAGTTTGGACGGGACCCAGTACTTC.

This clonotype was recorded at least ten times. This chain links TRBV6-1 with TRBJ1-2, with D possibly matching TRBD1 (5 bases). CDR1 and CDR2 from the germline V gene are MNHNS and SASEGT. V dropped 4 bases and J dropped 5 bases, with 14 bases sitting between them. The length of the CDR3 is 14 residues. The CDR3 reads CASSGGPTTYGYTF. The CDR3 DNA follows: TGTGCCAGCAGTGGGGGACCGACAACTTATGGCTACACCTTC.

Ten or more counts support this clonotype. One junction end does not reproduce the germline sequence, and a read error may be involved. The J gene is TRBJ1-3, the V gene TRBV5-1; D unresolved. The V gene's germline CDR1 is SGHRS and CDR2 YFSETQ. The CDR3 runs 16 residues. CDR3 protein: CASSLAQGEPGSTIYF. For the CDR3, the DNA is TGCGCCAGCAGCTTGGCCCAAGGCGAACCTGGAAGCACCATATATTTT.

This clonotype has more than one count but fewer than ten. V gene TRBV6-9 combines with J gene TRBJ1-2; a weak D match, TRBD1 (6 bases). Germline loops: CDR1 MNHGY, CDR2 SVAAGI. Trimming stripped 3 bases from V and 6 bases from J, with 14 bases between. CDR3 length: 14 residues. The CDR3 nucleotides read TGTGCCAGCAGTTACTCTATGAGGGGGGATGGCTACACCTTC. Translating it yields CASSYSMRGDGYTF.